The sequence of this TCR beta chain was determined in a study of Graves' ophthalmopathy and Graves' hyperthyroidism. Study-wide results and caveats: Appearing in blood as well were most expanded thyroid clonotypes above 0.001 frequency. Sensitivity of roughly 71% and specificity of under 85% were achieved by the model that predicted ophthalmopathy progression.

Worth noting for this clonotype: Antigen: not known.

The CDR3 spans 13 residues. The germline gives CDR1 GTSNPN, CDR2 SVGIG (reference sequence). After removal of 5 bases from V and 4 bases from J, the junction contained 6 bases not matched to a gene. As the template, RNA transcripts were used to amplify TCR beta CDR3 regions. First-round RT-PCR used HTBI primers; second-round multiplex PCR followed. TCRdb reprocessed the multiplex PCR reads via MiXCR and lists one record per CDR3 protein. The sample holds around 400,000 distinct CDR3 sequences, under 25% seen once. Eligible hyperthyroidism cases comprised new diagnoses of under 2 months' duration in individuals aged 18 to 65.

The sequenced material came from peripheral blood. This chain links TRBV30 with TRBJ2-5; 8 bases are shared with TRBD1. The sequence was obtained from a woman between 18 and 29 years old with stable Graves' hyperthyroidism. Written as DNA, the CDR3 is TGTGCCTGGTCGACAGGGGATAGAGAGACCCAGTACTTC. The encoded protein is CAWSTGDRETQYF.